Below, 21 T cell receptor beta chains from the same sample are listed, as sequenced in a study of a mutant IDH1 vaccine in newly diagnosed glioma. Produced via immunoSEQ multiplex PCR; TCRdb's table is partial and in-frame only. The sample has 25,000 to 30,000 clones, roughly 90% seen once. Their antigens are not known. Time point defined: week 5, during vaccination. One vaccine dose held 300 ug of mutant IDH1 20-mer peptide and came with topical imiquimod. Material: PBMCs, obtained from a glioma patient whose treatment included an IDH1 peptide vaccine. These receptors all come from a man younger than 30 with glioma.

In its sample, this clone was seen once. In DNA, the CDR3 is TGTGCCAGCAGGGGACAGGGGGCACGTCAGCCCCAGCATTTT. Translating it yields CASRGQGARQPQHF. This chain joins TRBV6-5 and TRBJ1-5; the match to TRBD1 covers 12 bases. Germline V lookup: CDR1 MNHEY, CDR2 SVGAGI. After removal of 6 bases from V and 6 bases from J, the junction contained 3 bases not matched to a gene. The CDR3 extends over 14 amino acids.

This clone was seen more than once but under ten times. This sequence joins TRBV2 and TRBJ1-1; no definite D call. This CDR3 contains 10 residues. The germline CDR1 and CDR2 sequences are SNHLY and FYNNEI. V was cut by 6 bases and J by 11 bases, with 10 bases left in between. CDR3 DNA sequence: TGTGCCAGCAGCCGAGACACGGCTTTCTTT. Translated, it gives CASSRDTAFF.

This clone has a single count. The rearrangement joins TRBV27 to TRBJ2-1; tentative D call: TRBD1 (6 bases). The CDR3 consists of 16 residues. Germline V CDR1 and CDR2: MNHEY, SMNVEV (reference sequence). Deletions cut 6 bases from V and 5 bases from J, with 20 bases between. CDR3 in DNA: TGTGCCAGCAGATCCACCCCGGGACATTTTGACAATGAGCAGTTCTTC. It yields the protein CASRSTPGHFDNEQFF.

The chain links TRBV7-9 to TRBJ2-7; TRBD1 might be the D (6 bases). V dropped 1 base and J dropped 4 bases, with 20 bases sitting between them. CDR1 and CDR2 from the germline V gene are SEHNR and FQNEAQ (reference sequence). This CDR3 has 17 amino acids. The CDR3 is CASSLGEGDGIGYEQYF. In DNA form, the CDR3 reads TGTGCCAGCAGCTTAGGTGAGGGGGACGGGATCGGATACGAGCAGTACTTC. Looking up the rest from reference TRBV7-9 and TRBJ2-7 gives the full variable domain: DTGVSQNPRHKITKRGQNVTFRCDPISEHNRLYWYRQTLGQGPEFLTYFQNEAQLEKSRLLSDRFSAERPKGSFSTLEIQRTEQGDSAMYLCASSLGEGDGIGYEQYFGPGTRLTVT.

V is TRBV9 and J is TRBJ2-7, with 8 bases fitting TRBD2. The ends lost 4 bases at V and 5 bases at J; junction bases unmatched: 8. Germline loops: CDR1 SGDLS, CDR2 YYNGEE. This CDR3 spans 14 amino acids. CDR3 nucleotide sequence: TGTGCCAGCAGCACCCGGGGGGGAAAGGACGAGCAGTACTTC. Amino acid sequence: CASSTRGGKDEQYF.

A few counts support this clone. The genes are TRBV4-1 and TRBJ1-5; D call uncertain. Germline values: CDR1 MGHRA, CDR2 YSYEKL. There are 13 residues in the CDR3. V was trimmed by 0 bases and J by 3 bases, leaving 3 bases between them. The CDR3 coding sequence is TGCGCCAGCAGCCAAGATGCCAATCAGCCCCAGCATTTT. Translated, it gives CASSQDANQPQHF.

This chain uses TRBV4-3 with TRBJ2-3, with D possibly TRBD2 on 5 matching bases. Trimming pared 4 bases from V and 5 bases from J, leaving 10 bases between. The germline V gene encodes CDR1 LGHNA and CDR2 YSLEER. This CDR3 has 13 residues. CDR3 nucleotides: TGCGCCAGCAGCCCTGCTGGGAGAGATACGCAGTATTTT. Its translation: CASSPAGRDTQYF.

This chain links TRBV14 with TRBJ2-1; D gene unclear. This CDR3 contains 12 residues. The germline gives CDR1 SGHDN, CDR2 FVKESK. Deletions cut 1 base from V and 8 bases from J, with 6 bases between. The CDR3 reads CASSQGRYEQFF. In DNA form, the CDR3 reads TGTGCCAGCAGCCAAGGCCGGTATGAGCAGTTCTTC.

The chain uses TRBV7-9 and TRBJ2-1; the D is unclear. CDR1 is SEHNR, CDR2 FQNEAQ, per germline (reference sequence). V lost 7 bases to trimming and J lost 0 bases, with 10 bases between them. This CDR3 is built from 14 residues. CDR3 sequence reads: CASTHHSSYNEQFF. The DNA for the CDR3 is TGTGCCAGCACCCATCATAGCTCCTACAATGAGCAGTTCTTC.

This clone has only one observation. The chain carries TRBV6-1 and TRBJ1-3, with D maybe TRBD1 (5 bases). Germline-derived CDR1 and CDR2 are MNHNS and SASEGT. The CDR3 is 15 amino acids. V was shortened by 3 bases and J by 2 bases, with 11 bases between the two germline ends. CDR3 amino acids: CASSEVGVAGNTIYF. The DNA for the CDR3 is TGTGCCAGCAGTGAGGTGGGGGTGGCTGGAAACACCATATATTTT.

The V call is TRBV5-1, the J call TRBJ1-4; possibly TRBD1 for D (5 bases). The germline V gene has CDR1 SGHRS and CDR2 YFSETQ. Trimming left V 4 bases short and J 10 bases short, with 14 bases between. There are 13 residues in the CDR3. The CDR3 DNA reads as TGCGCCAGCAGCCCCAGGGCAGAGCGAAAACTGTTTTTT. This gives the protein CASSPRAERKLFF.

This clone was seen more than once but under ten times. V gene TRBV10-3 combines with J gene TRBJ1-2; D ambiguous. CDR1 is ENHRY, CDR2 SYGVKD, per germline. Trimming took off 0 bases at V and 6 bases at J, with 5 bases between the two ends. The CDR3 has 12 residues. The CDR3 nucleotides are TGTGCCATCAGTGAGTCGTCGGATGGCTACACCTTC. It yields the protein CAISESSDGYTF.

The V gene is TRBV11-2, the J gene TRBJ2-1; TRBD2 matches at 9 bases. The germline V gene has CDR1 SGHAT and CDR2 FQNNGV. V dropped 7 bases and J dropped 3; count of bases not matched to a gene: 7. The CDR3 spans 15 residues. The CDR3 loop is CASTLSGSNYNEQFF. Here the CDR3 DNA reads TGTGCCAGCACTCTTAGCGGGAGTAACTACAATGAGCAGTTCTTC.

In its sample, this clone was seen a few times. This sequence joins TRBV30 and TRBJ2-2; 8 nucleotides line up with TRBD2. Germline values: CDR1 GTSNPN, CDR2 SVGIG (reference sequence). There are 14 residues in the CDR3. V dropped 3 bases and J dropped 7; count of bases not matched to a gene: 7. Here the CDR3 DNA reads TGTGCCTGGAGATCCGGGACTAGTAGCGGGGAGCTGTTTTTT. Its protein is CAWRSGTSSGELFF.

The CDR3 DNA follows: TGCGCCAGCAGCCAAGATGGACCGGGCTCTGGAAACACCATATATTTT. This codes for CASSQDGPGSGNTIYF. The chain carries TRBV4-1 and TRBJ1-3; D is unclear. V dropped 0 bases and J dropped 0 bases, with 9 bases sitting between them. This CDR3 is 16 amino acids long. Germline values: CDR1 MGHRA, CDR2 YSYEKL.

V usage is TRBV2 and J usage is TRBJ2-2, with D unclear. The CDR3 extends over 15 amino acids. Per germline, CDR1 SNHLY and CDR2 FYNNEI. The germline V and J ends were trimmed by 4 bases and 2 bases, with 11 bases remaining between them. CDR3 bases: TGTGCCAGCAGTGGAAAGCGCCTCAACACCGGGGAGCTGTTTTTT. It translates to CASSGKRLNTGELFF.

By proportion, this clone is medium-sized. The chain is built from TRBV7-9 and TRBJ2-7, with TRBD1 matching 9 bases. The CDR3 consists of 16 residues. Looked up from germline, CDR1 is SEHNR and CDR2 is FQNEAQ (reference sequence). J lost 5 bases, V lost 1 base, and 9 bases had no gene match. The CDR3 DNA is TGTGCCAGCAGCTTAGACGGGACAGGGTTTGTGGACGAGCAGTACTTC. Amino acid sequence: CASSLDGTGFVDEQYF.

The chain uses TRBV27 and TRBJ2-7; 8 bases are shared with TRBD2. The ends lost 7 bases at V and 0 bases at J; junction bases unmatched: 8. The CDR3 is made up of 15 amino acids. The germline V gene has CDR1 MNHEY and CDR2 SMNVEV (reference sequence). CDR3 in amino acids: CASTPVGTSSYEQYF. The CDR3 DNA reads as TGTGCCAGCACCCCTGTGGGGACTAGCTCCTACGAGCAGTACTTC.

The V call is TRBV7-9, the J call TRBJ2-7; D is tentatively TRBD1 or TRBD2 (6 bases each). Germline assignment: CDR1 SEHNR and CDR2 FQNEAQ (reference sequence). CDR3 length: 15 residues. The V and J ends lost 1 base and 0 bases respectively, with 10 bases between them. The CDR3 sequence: CASSLDGGPSYEQYF. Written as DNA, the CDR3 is TGTGCCAGCAGCTTAGATGGGGGGCCCTCCTACGAGCAGTACTTC.

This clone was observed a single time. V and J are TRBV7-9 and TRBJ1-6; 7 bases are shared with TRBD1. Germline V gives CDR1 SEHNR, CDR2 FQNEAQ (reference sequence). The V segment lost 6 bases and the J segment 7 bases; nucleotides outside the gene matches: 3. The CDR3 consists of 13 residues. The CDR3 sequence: CASRQGGNSPLHF. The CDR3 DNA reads TGTGCCAGCAGGCAGGGGGGAAATTCACCCCTCCACTTT.

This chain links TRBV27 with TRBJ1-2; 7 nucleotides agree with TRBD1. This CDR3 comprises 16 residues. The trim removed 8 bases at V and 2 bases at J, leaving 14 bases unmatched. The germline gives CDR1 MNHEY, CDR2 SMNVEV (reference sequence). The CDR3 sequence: CASLPSLQGVNYGYTF. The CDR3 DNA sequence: TGTGCCAGCCTCCCATCCCTCCAGGGGGTGAACTATGGCTACACCTTC.